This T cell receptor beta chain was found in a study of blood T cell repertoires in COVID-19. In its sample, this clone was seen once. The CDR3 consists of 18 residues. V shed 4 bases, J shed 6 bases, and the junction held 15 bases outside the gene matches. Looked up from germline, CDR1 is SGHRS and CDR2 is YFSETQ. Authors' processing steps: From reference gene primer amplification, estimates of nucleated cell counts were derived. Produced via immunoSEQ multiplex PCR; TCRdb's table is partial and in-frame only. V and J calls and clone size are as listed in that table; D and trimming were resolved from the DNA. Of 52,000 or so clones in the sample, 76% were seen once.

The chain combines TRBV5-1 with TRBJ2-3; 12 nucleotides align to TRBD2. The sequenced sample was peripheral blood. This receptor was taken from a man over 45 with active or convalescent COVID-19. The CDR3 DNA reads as TGCGCCAGCAGCCCGCAACCGACGACTAGCGGGAGTTTTGATACGCAGTATTTT. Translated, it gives CASSPQPTTSGSFDTQYF.